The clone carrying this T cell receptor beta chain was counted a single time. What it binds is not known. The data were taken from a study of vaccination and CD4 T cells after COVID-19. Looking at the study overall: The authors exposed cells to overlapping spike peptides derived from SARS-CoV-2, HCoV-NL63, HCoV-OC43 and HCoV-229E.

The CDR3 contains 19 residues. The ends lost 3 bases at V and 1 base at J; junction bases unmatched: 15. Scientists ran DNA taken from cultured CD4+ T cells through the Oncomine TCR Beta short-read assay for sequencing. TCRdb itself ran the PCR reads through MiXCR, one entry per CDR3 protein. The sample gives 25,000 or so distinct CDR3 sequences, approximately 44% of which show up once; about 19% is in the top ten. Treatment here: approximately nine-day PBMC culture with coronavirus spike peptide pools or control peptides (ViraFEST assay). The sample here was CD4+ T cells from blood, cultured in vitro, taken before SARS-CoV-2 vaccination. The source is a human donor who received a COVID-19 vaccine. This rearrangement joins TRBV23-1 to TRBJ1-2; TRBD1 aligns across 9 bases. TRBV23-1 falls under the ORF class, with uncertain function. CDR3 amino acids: CASSQAKGQGPTFNYGYTF. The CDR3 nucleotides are TGCGCCAGCAGTCAGGCAAAGGGACAGGGCCCGACCTTTAACTATGGCTACACCTTC.